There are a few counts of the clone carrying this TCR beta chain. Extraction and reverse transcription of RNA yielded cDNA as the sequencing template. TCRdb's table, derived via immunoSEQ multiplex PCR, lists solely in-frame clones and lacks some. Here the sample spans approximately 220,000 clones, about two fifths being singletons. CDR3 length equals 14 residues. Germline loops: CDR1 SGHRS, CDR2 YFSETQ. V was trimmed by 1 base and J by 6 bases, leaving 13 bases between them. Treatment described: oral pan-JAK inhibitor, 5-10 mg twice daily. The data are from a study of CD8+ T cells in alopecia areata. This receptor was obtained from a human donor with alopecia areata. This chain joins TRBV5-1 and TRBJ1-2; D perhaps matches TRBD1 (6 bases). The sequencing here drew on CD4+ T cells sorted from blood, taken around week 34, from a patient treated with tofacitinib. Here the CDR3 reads CASSLRQGTDGYTF. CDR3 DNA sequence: TGCGCCAGCAGCTTGCGGCAGGGGACTGATGGCTACACCTTC.